These 24 T cell receptor beta chains share one sample of origin, sequenced in a study of tissue T cells after allogeneic stem cell transplantation. Clones were read by immunoSEQ multiplex PCR, and TCRdb kept only the in-frame ones, dropping some. The sample has roughly 2,200 clones; around 53% are singletons. The time point was: mouse harvest day 14 after allogeneic transplant. The graft held 10^6 splenic CD5+ T cells and 10^7 T-cell-depleted bone marrow cells. The sample taken for sequencing was lymph node tissue. These receptors came from a female BALB/c mouse given C57BL/6 T cells with graft-versus-host disease after an allogeneic hematopoietic cell transplant.

To note about this clone: Gene names follow the mouse nomenclature. Read coverage stops 1 residue before the CDR3 terminus; the germline J gene supplies the remainder. The J gene is TRBJ2-7, the V gene TRBV13-3, with 8 bases lining up with TRBD2. Trimming at V came to 5 bases and at J to 4 bases, leaving 5 bases not matched to a gene. The CDR3 totals 13 residues. Germline CDR1 reads NNHDY; CDR2 reads SYVADS. The DNA read from the CDR3 is TGTGCCAGCAGCTTAAACTGGGGGTATGAACAGTAC. Encoded protein: CASSLNWGYEQY. The entire CDR3 is CASSLNWGYEQYF.

This clone was seen only a few times. Gene names are the mouse ones. The read ends 1 residue early relative to the CDR3; the germline J gene fills the gap. This chain links TRBV3 with TRBJ2-7, with 10 bases matching TRBD2. In germline, CDR1 is SNHLY, CDR2 FYNGKV (reference sequence). The CDR3 extends over 14 amino acids. J gave up 6 bases and V 1 base, and 3 bases lay outside the gene matches. The chain's CDR3 is CASSLVWGGAEQYF. The CDR3 DNA, read in part, is TGTGCCAGCAGCTTAGTCTGGGGGGGCGCTGAACAGTAC.

This clone was counted a few times. Genes and germline are mouse. The sequence runs out 1 residue before the end of the CDR3; the remainder is reconstructed from the germline J gene. The chain combines TRBV15 with TRBJ1-5; D unclear. CDR1 and CDR2 (germline): SGHND, FRSKSL. This CDR3 is 12 amino acids long. V was cut by 3 bases and J by 6 bases, with 6 bases left in between. CDR3 DNA (partial): TGTGCCAGCAGTTTTGCATTCCAGGCTCCGCTT. Its translation: CASSFAFQAPL. The full-length CDR3 reads as CASSFAFQAPLF.

This clone was seen a handful of times. The genes and germline here are from mouse. The sequenced fragment ends 1 residue before the CDR3 boundary, so the rest is inferred from the germline J gene. The chain has TRBV13-2 and TRBJ2-7; 12 positions match TRBD2. V shed 0 bases and J 7 bases; nucleotides not matched to a gene: 5. In germline, CDR1 is NNHNN, CDR2 SYGAGS (reference sequence). The CDR3 sequence is 15 residues long. The sequenced part of the CDR3 DNA is TGTGCCAGCGGTGATGTGACTGGGGGGGCGGGGGAACAGTAC. The encoded protein is CASGDVTGGAGEQY. The whole CDR3 protein is CASGDVTGGAGEQYF.

This clone is large (0.1 to 1%). Gene names and germline match the mouse. The CDR3 is cut off 1 residue early in the read; its end comes from the germline J gene. The chain links TRBV5 to TRBJ1-4; D not certain. CDR1 is LGHNA and CDR2 is YNLKQL in the germline V gene (reference sequence). CDR3 size: 15 residues. V was pared by 1 base and J by 1 base, with 7 bases between. CDR3 loop: CASSQGTDSNERLFF. The CDR3 DNA, read in part, is TGTGCCAGCAGCCAAGGGACGGATTCCAACGAAAGATTATTT.

This clone is deemed large. These gene names are mouse names. The read finishes 1 residue shy of the CDR3 end, and the germline J gene is used to complete it. The genes are TRBV29 and TRBJ2-7; a weak D match, TRBD1 (5 bases). The V end was cut by 2 bases, the J end by 4 bases, with 6 bases between. The CDR3 consists of 12 residues. Germline V gene sequence: CDR1 MSHET, CDR2 SYDVDS. CDR3 bases read: TGTGCTAGCAGTTTACGACAGTATGAACAGTAC. It is translated as CASSLRQYEQY. The whole CDR3 protein is CASSLRQYEQYF.

Sample share makes this clone medium-sized. Mouse germline and gene names are used. The read terminates 1 residue before the CDR3 end, so the remaining end is supplied by the germline J gene. This chain links TRBV24 with TRBJ1-5; 7 bases agree with TRBD1. The CDR3 has 18 amino acids. Per the germline V gene, CDR1 is KGHTA and CDR2 is FRNEEI. Trimming removed 0 bases from V and 0 bases from J; junction bases left unmatched: 8. This CDR3 reads CASSLYMPGTVNNQAPLF. CDR3 DNA (partial): TGTGCCAGCAGTCTGTATATGCCCGGGACAGTTAACAACCAGGCTCCGCTT.

This clone was observed a handful of times. Gene names follow the mouse nomenclature. The CDR3 end lies 1 residue beyond the end of the read and is filled in from the germline J gene. The V gene is TRBV26, the J gene TRBJ2-2, with 9 bases identical to TRBD1. With 4 bases clipped from V and 2 bases from J, the junction kept 2 bases outside the gene matches. From germline, CDR1 is KGHPV and CDR2 FQNQEV (reference sequence). The CDR3 is 15 amino acids. Incomplete CDR3 DNA: TGTGCCAGCAGTCACGGGACAGGGAACACCGGGCAGCTCTAC. It codes for CASSHGTGNTGQLY. In full, the CDR3 reads CASSHGTGNTGQLYF. The variable domain in full, with the rest retrieved from reference TRBV26 and TRBJ2-2, is NSKVIQTPRYLVKGQGQKAKMRCIPEKGHPVVFWYQQNKNNEFKFLINFQNQEVLQQIDMTEKRFSAECPSNSPCSLEIQSSEAGDSALYLCASSHGTGNTGQLYFGEGSKLTVL.

Concerning this clone: Genes here carry mouse names. The read falls 1 residue short of the CDR3 end, and the missing part is taken from the germline J gene. The V and J genes are TRBV12-1 and TRBJ1-2; possible D gene TRBD1, 5 bases. Trimming cost V 8 bases and J 5 bases, with 14 bases left between them. This CDR3 is 12 amino acids long. Germline assignment: CDR1 SGHSN and CDR2 HYEKVE. The CDR3 is CATGGGRSDYTF. The sequenced part of the CDR3 DNA is TGTGCCACCGGGGGGGGAAGATCCGACTACACC.

This clone was picked up a small number of times. Gene labels here are mouse ones. CDR3 region: CASSLYNSQNTLYF. The CDR3 DNA, read in part, is TGTGCCAGCTCTCTCTACAATAGTCAAAACACCTTGTAC. The V gene is TRBV12-1, the J gene TRBJ2-4; D uncertain. The CDR3 end lies 1 residue beyond the end of the read and is filled in from the germline J gene. This CDR3 region has 14 residues. V was cut by 0 bases and J by 0 bases, with 6 bases left in between. Germline loops: CDR1 SGHSN, CDR2 HYEKVE.

Notes on this clone: All gene names here are mouse names. The CDR3 goes on 1 residue after the read ends, and that part is filled in from the germline J gene. J is TRBJ2-7 and V is TRBV4, with 9 positions matching TRBD2. Germline V gives CDR1 LGHDT, CDR2 YNNKQL (reference sequence). The J segment lost 4 bases and the V segment lost 3 bases, leaving 1 base of the junction unmatched. The CDR3 extends over 13 amino acids. This CDR3 reads CASSYWGGYEQYF. The covered CDR3 bases are TGTGCCAGCAGCTACTGGGGGGGATATGAACAGTAC.

A remark on this clone: The gene names given are mouse names. The DNA ends 1 residue before the CDR3 does, and the rest of the CDR3 is filled in from the germline J gene. The chain recombines TRBV3 with TRBJ2-7, with 10 bases that match TRBD2. The CDR3 runs to 15 residues. The trim removed 5 bases at V and 0 bases at J, leaving 4 bases unmatched. CDR1 SNHLY and CDR2 FYNGKV come from the germline V gene (reference sequence). CDR3 DNA (partial): TGTGCCAGCAGCCCCCGGGACTGGGGCTCCTATGAACAGTAC. It encodes CASSPRDWGSYEQY. The CDR3 as a whole reads CASSPRDWGSYEQYF.

This clone was seen a handful of times. Gene names and germline refer to mouse. The CDR3 is cut off 1 residue early in the read; its end comes from the germline J gene. The chain couples TRBV26 to TRBJ1-4; 7 positions match TRBD1. The CDR3 sequence is 14 residues long. With 2 bases clipped from V and 3 bases from J, the junction kept 0 bases outside the gene matches. Per germline, CDR1 KGHPV and CDR2 FQNQEV (reference sequence). The CDR3 loop reads CASSLGTANERLFF. The covered CDR3 bases are TGTGCCAGCAGTCTGGGGACAGCCAACGAAAGATTATTT.

In its sample, this clone was seen a few times. Germline and genes: mouse. The CDR3 end lies 1 residue beyond the end of the read and is filled in from the germline J gene. This chain uses TRBV2 with TRBJ1-4; D is unresolved. The CDR3 covers 14 residues. The ends were cut back, 1 base at V and 2 bases at J, with 5 bases in the middle. Germline CDR1 LGHNA, CDR2 YSYQKL. The part of the CDR3 DNA that was read is TGTGCCAGCAGCCAAGGACACTCCAACGAAAGATTATTT. Residues: CASSQGHSNERLF. The full CDR3 protein is CASSQGHSNERLFF.

Note on this clone: Mouse names are used for the genes. The read terminates 1 residue before the CDR3 end, so the remaining end is supplied by the germline J gene. The V and J genes are TRBV29 and TRBJ2-3; possibly TRBD1 for D (6 bases). Trimming took 2 bases from V and 1 from J, leaving 10 bases between them. The CDR3 is 15 amino acids. Germline V gives CDR1 MSHET, CDR2 SYDVDS. CDR3 sequence: CASSLPRQGAETLYF. The CDR3 DNA, read in part, is TGTGCTAGCAGTTTACCCCGACAGGGTGCAGAAACGCTGTAT.

As for this clone: The gene names given are mouse names. The read ends 1 residue before the CDR3 terminus; that terminus is restored from the germline J gene. This specimen includes other DNA sequences encoding the same CDR3. The genes are TRBV19 and TRBJ1-1, with TRBD1 identical over 7 bases. Germline V CDR1 and CDR2: FNHDT, SITEND (reference sequence). The CDR3 runs to 14 residues. Trimming took 8 bases from V and 0 from J; bases not matched to a gene: 7. The CDR3 is CARANRGQNTEVFF. CDR3 bases read: TGTGCCAGGGCCAACAGGGGACAGAACACAGAAGTCTTC. Looking up the rest from reference TRBV19 and TRBJ1-1 gives the full variable domain: GGIITQTPKFLIGQEGQKLTLKCQQNFNHDTMYWYRQDSGKGLRLIYYSITENDLQKGDLSEGYDASREKKSSFSLTVTSAQKNEMAVFLCARANRGQNTEVFFGKGTRLTVV.

About this clone itself: Mismatch with germline at one junction end may stem from a read error. Mouse gene names and germline throughout. The read falls 1 residue short of the CDR3 end, and the missing part is taken from the germline J gene. The V gene is TRBV13-3, the J gene TRBJ1-4; D remains unclear. The CDR3 loop spans 15 amino acids. Per germline, CDR1 NNHDY and CDR2 SYVADS. The DNA read from the CDR3 is TGTGCCAGCGGTGATGCAGGCAATTCCAACGAAAGATTATTT. This codes for CASGDAGNSNERLF. The full-length CDR3 reads as CASGDAGNSNERLFF.

A note on this clone: Gene labels here are mouse ones. The observed sequence ends 1 residue before the CDR3 terminus, with the missing tail filled in from the germline J gene. J is TRBJ2-7 and V is TRBV19; D is possibly TRBD2 (7 bases). Per germline, CDR1 FNHDT and CDR2 SITEND (reference sequence). This CDR3 has 13 amino acids. The V and J ends lost 4 bases and 4 bases respectively, with 12 bases between them. CDR3 bases read: TGTGCCAGCAGTCCCCTGGGGGCATATGAACAGTAC. Its translation: CASSPLGAYEQY. The CDR3 reads in full as CASSPLGAYEQYF. Full variable domain (remainder filled in from reference TRBV19 and TRBJ2-7): GGIITQTPKFLIGQEGQKLTLKCQQNFNHDTMYWYRQDSGKGLRLIYYSITENDLQKGDLSEGYDASREKKSSFSLTVTSAQKNEMAVFLCASSPLGAYEQYFGPGTRLTVL.

On this clone itself: Germline and genes here are mouse. Read data end 1 residue before the CDR3 end; the end is taken from the germline J gene. This chain uses TRBV14 with TRBJ2-4; 11 bases agree with TRBD2. There are 13 residues in the CDR3. V shed 6 bases, J shed 5 bases, and the junction held 2 bases outside the gene matches. The V gene's germline CDR1 is SGHDT and CDR2 FRDEAV. CDR3 DNA (partial): TGTGCCAGCAAGGACTGGGGGGTAAACACCTTGTAC. Its protein product is CASKDWGVNTLY. The whole CDR3 is CASKDWGVNTLYF.

As for this clone: Mouse gene names apply. From the germline J gene comes the end of the CDR3, since the read stops 1 residue before it. The genes are TRBV19 and TRBJ1-5; D unresolved. CDR1 is FNHDT, CDR2 SITEND, per germline (reference sequence). The length of the CDR3 is 15 residues. V lost 5 bases to trimming and J lost 2 bases, with 14 bases between them. The CDR3 is CASSRSGEDNQAPLF. CDR3 bases read: TGTGCCAGCAGCCGTTCAGGAGAGGACAACCAGGCTCCGCTT.

Remarks on this clone: The genes are named according to mouse. The read terminates 1 residue ahead of where the CDR3 ends, so the germline J gene completes it. This chain joins TRBV16 and TRBJ2-1, with D unclear. Germline assignment: CDR1 SGHSA and CDR2 FRNQAP. The V end lost 0 bases, the J end lost 4 bases, and 4 bases lay between the germline ends. The length of the CDR3 is 13 residues. The CDR3 bases that were read are TGTGCAAGCAGCTTAGATGGATATGCTGAGCAGTTC. It is translated as CASSLDGYAEQF. The full CDR3 reads CASSLDGYAEQFF.

Note on this clone: Gene names refer to mouse genes. The CDR3 end falls 1 residue outside the read, so it is completed with the germline J gene. The rearrangement uses TRBV15 and TRBJ2-3; D gene unclear. Germline CDR1 SGHND, CDR2 FRSKSL. Trimming cost V 0 bases and J 5 bases, with 3 bases left between them. The CDR3 is 12 amino acids. The DNA read from the CDR3 is TGTGCCAGCAGTTTAGCTGGAGAAACGCTGTAT. Its protein product is CASSLAGETLY. The entire CDR3 protein is CASSLAGETLYF.

Notes on this clone: Gene names denote mouse genes. The read gets to within 1 residue of the CDR3 end, and the germline J gene fills in the rest. V is TRBV26 and J is TRBJ1-2; weak D call: TRBD1 (5 bases). This CDR3 has 14 amino acids. The germline V gene has CDR1 KGHPV and CDR2 FQNQEV (reference sequence). V gave up 2 bases and J gave up 0 bases, with 7 bases separating them. The CDR3 spells CASSLQGANSDYTF. CDR3 DNA (partial): TGTGCCAGCAGTCTGCAGGGAGCAAACTCCGACTACACC.

Worth noting for this clone: All gene names here are mouse names. The read terminates 1 residue ahead of where the CDR3 ends, so the germline J gene completes it. This rearrangement joins TRBV15 to TRBJ2-3; 9 nucleotides match TRBD1. The CDR3 contains 14 residues. V was clipped by 6 bases and J by 3 bases; unmatched bases: 4. Germline loops: CDR1 SGHND, CDR2 FRSKSL. The CDR3 bases that were read are TGTGCCAGCAGCTCCGGACAGGGGGCAGAAACGCTGTAT. This encodes CASSSGQGAETLY. The full CDR3 reads CASSSGQGAETLYF. Using reference TRBV15 and TRBJ2-3 for the parts outside the CDR3, the full variable domain is DAGVTQTPRHEVAEKGQTIILKCEPVSGHNDLFWYRQTKIQGLELLSYFRSKSLMEDGGAFKDRFKAEMLNSSFSTLKIQPTEPKDSAVYLCASSSGQGAETLYFGSGTRLTVL.